The sequence of this TCR beta chain was determined in a study of blood T cell repertoires in COVID-19. In germline, CDR1 is SGHRS, CDR2 YFSETQ. The trim removed 3 bases at V and 3 bases at J, leaving 10 bases unmatched. The CDR3 consists of 16 residues. TCRdb keeps only in-frame clones here, not all; method: immunoSEQ multiplex PCR. The sample lists approximately 230,000 clones, about 89% occurring once. The chain carries TRBV5-1 and TRBJ1-1; TRBD1 aligns across 8 bases. Sequencing used PBMCs or T cells enriched from blood (not recorded which). This sequence originates from a woman aged 18-35 years who had recovered from COVID-19. For the CDR3, the DNA is TGCGCCAGCAGCTACCGGACAGGGAGGGTTGACACTGAAGCTTTCTTT. Translating it yields CASSYRTGRVDTEAFF. The full variable domain, rest sourced from reference TRBV5-1 and TRBJ1-1, is KAGVTQTPRYLIKTRGQQVTLSCSPISGHRSVSWYQQTPGQGLQFLFEYFSETQRNKGNFPGRFSGRQFSNSRSEMNVSTLELGDSALYLCASSYRTGRVDTEAFFGQGTRLTVV.